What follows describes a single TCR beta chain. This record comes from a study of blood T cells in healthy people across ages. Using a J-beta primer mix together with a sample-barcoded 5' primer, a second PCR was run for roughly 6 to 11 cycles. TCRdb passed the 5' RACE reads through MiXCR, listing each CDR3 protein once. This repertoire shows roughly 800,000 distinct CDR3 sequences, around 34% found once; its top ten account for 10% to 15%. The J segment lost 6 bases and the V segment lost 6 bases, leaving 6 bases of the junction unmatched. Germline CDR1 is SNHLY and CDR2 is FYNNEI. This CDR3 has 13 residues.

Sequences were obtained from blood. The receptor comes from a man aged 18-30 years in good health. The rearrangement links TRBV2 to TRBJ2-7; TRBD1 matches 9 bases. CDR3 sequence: CASRDRGLSEQYF. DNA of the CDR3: TGTGCCAGCAGGGACAGGGGATTATCCGAGCAGTACTTC.